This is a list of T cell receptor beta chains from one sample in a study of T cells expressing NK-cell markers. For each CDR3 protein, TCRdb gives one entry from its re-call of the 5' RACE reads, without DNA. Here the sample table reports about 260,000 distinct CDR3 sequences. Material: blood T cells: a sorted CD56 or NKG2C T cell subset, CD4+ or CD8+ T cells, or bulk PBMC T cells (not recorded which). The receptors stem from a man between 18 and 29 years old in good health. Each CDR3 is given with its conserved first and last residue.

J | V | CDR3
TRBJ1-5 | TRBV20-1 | CSARYSGSQPQHF
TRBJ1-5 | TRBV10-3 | CAIKGQGNNQPQHF
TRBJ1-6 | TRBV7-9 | CASSFSGLNSPLHF
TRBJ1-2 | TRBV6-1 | CASSESGYGGYTF
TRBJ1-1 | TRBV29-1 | CSASRGGNAEAFF
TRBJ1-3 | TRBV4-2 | CASSQGVGSGNTIYF
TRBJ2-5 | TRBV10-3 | CAISGRGLAGEETQYF
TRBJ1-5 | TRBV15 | CATSERDRGLSQPQHF
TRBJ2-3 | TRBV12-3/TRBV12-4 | CASRGLAGGPHTQYF
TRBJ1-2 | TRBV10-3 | CAISDGQEGYTF
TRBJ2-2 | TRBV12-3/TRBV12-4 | CASSLPGLAANTGELFF
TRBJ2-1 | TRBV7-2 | CASSFPRKRGLAGVKFF
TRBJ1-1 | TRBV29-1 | CSVEDPWTPGEAFF
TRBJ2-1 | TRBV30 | CAWSVPESSYNEQFF
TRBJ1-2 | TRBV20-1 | CSAPRGNYGYTF
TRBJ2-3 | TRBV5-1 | CASSLTGSGDTQYF
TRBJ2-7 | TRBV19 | CASSPGRRASYEQYF
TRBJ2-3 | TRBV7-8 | CASSRTGRSRRTDTQYF
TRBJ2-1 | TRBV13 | CASSLGRAPPYNEQFF
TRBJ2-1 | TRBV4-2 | CASSQDRGAGADEQFF
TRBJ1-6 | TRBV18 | CASSGDGTNSPLHF
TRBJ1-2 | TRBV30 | CAWSGDGTYGYTF
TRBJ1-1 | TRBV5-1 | CASSPTAGGTEAFF
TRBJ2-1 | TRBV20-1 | CSARDRNSSYNEQFF
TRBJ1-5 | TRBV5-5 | CASSMGRTGNQPQHF
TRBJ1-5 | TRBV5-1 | CASRLGQDQPQHF
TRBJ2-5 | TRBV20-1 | CSATLDSYQETQYF
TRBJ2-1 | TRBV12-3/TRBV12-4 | CASSLIGGGIFF
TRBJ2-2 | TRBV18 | CASSPTGTGTGELFF
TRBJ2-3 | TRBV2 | CASSEGAGGSTDTQYF
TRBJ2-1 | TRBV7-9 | CAGGLAGGLEQFF
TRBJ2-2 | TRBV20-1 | CSASSRRAYSGELFF
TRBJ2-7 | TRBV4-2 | CASSQVTGTNYEQYF
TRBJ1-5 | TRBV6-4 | CASSEGTGGGQPQHF
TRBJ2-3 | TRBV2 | CASSEARLRRSTDTQYF
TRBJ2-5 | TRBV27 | CASSPRELETQYF
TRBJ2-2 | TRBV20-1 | CSARTSGSLTGELFF
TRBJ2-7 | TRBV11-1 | CASSSRAAPGQGLYEQYF
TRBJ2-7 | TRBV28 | CASSLQTGSYEQYF
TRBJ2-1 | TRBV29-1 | CSWGTASWNEQFF
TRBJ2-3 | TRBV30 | CAWREMTGGWADTQYF
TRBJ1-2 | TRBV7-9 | CASSSTGQGSYGYTF
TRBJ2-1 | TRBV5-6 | CASSLWASGIYNEQFF
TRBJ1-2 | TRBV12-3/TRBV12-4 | CASSSGDRASYGYTF
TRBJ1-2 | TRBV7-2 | CASSLQAKRGDGYTF
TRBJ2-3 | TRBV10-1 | CASSESGRDTDTQYF
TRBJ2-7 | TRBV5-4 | CASSSETGLGYEQYF
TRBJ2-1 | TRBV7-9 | CASPRDRGPGEQFF
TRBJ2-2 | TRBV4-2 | CASRAADRTGELFF
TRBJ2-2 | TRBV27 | CASRLGLASAGELFF
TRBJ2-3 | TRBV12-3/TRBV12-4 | CASTPGLAGADTQYF
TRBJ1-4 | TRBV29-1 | CSADGQGNEKLFF
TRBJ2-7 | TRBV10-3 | CAISEFGEQYF
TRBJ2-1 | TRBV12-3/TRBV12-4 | CASSRGGNNEQFF
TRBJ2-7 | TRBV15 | CATSRVDTRRDEQYF
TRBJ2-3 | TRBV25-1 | CASSELGPTDTQYF
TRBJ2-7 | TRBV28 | CVLTGPTPPEQYF
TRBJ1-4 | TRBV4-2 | CASSEGTPPGKLFF
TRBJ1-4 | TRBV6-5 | CASSYSDNPEKLFF
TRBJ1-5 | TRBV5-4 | CASSPRPGRGNQPQHF